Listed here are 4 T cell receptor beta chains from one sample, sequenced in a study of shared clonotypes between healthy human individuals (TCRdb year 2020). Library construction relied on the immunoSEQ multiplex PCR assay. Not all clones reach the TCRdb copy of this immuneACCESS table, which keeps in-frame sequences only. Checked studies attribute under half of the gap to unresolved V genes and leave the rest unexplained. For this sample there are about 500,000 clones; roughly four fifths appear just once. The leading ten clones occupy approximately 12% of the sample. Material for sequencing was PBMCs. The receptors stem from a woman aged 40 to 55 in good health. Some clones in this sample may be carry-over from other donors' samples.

The DNA of the CDR3 is TGTGCCAGCAGCCCGACAGGTCCTACCTACGAGCAGTACTTC. Translating gives CASSPTGPTYEQYF. The V call is TRBV11-2, the J call TRBJ2-7, with TRBD1 as a possible D gene (6 bases). This CDR3 is built from 14 residues. Germline values: CDR1 SGHAT, CDR2 FQNNGV. Trimming left V 5 bases short and J 2 bases short, with 13 bases between. Full variable domain (outside the CDR3, taken from reference TRBV11-2 and TRBJ2-7): EAGVAQSPRYKIIEKRQSVAFWCNPISGHATLYWYQQILGQGPKLLIQFQNNGVVDDSQLPKDRFSAERLKGVDSTLKIQPAKLEDSAVYLCASSPTGPTYEQYFGPGTRLTVT.

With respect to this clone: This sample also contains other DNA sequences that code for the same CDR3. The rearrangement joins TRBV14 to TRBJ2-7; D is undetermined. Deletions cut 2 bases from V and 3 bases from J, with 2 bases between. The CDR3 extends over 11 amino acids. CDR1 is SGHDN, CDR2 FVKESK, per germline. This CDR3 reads CASSQFYEQYF. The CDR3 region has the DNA TGTGCCAGCAGCCAATTCTACGAGCAGTACTTC.

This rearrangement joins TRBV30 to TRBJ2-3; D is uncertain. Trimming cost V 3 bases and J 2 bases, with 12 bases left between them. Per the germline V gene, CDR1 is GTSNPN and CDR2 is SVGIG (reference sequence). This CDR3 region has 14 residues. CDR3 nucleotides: TGTGCCTGGAGACCCTATTATTCCACAGATACGCAGTATTTT. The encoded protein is CAWRPYYSTDTQYF.

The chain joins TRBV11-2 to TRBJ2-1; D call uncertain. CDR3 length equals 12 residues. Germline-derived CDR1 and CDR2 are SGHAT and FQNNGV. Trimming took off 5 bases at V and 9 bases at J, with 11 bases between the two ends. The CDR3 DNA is TGTGCCAGCAGCGTTTACACGGGTGAGCAGTTCTTC. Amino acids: CASSVYTGEQFF.